This T cell receptor beta chain was obtained from a study of CD8+CD57+ T cells in acquired aplastic anemia. Across the whole study: The study obtained an average of about 3.2 ug of DNA from sorted CD4+ and CD8+ cells. Regarding the study as a whole: About 29 sequences, all CD8+ CDR3, were shared between patients and controls.

The CDR3 runs to 16 residues. Germline V lookup: CDR1 ENHRY, CDR2 SYGVKD. Genomic DNA provided the template from which TCR beta VDJ and CDR3 profiles were obtained. TCRdb analysed the reads with MiXCR anew, one entry per CDR3 protein. The data contain 200,000 or so distinct CDR3 sequences, 50% to 75% of them singletons. As for this clonotype: What it binds is not known. Sequence at one end of the junction differs from germline and may be a read error.

The sequenced sample consisted of sorted CD4+, CD8+, or CD8+CD57+ T cells (not recorded which) from PBMCs. The rearrangement uses TRBV10-3 and TRBJ2-7, with D tentatively TRBD1 or TRBD2 (6 bases each). The receptor's source is a human donor with severe aplastic anemia or a healthy control (not recorded which). Here the CDR3 reads CASSEVSGGRSYEQYF. The CDR3 nucleotides are TGTGCCAGCAGTGAAGTTTCCGGGGGCAGGTCCTACGAGCAGTACTTC.